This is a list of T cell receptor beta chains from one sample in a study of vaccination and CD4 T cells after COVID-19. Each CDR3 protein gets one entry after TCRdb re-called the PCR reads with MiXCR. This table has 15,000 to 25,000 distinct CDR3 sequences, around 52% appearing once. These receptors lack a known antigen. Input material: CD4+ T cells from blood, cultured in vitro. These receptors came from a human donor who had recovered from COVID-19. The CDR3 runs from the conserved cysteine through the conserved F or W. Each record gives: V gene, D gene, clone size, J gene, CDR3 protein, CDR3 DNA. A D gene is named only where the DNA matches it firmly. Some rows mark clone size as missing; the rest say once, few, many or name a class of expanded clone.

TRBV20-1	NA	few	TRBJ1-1	CSARRRMNTEAFF	TGCAGTGCTAGGCGTCGGATGAACACTGAAGCTTTCTTT
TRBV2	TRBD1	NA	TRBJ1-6	CASSEKQGASSPLHF	TGTGCCAGCAGTGAAAAGCAGGGGGCGAGTTCACCCCTCCACTTT
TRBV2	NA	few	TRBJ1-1	CASSYGENTEAFF	TGTGCCAGCAGTTATGGGGAAAACACTGAAGCTTTCTTT
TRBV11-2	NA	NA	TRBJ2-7	CASSFGLILREQYF	TGTGCCAGCAGCTTCGGCCTTATCCTTCGCGAGCAGTACTTC
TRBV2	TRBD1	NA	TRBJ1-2	CASSRTGGIYGYTF	TGTGCCAGCAGTCGGACAGGGGGAATCTATGGCTACACCTTC
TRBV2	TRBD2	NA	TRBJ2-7	CASSAYGTSGRGEQYF	TGTGCCAGCAGCGCCTATGGGACTAGCGGGAGGGGCGAGCAGTACTTC
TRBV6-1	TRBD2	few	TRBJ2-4	CATPSRTSELAKNIQYF	TGTGCGACCCCCAGCCGGACTAGCGAGCTAGCCAAAAACATTCAGTACTTC
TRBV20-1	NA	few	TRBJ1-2	CSAPTEANYGYTF	TGCAGTGCTCCCACCGAGGCTAACTATGGCTACACCTTC
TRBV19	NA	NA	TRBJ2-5	CASSPWGGQETQYF	TGTGCCAGTAGCCCCTGGGGGGGGCAGGAGACCCAGTACTTC
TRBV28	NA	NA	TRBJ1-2	CASSLLAVTYGYTF	TGTGCCAGCAGTTTATTAGCTGTGACTTATGGCTACACCTTC
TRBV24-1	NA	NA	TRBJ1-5	CATGRVSGQPQHF	TGTGCCACCGGCAGGGTATCTGGTCAGCCCCAGCATTTT
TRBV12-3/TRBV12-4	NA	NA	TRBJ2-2	CASSLRAPAGELFF	TGTGCCAGCAGTTTACGGGCTCCCGCCGGGGAGCTGTTTTTT
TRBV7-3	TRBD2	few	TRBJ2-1	CASSSTSGSYHEQFF	TGTGCCAGCAGCTCGACTAGCGGGAGTTACCATGAGCAGTTCTTC
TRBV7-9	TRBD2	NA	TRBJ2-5	CASSSSLGEGETQYF	TGTGCCAGCAGCTCGAGTCTTGGGGAGGGAGAGACCCAGTACTTC
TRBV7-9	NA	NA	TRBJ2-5	CASSRDSRFETQYF	TGTGCCAGCAGCAGGGATTCGAGGTTTGAGACCCAGTACTTC
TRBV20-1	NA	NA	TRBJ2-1	CSARGLSVQFF	TGCAGTGCTAGGGGACTGTCTGTGCAGTTCTTC
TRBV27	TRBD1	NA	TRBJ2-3	CASSSGQGLTDTQYF	TGTGCCAGCAGTTCGGGACAGGGCTTGACAGATACGCAGTATTTT
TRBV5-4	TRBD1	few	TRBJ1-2	CASSPQGARGYTF	TGTGCCAGCAGCCCCCAGGGGGCGCGGGGCTACACCTTC
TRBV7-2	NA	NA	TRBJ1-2	CASSPSQDNYGYTF	TGTGCCAGCAGCCCATCACAAGATAACTATGGCTACACCTTC
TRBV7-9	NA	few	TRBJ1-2	CASSLVSGYGYTF	TGTGCCAGCAGCTTAGTCTCGGGGTATGGCTACACCTTC
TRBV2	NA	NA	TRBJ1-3	CASSPDGTSGNTIYF	TGTGCCAGCAGCCCCGACGGGACCTCTGGAAACACCATATATTTT
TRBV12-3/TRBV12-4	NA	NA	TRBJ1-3	CASSRSSGNTIYF	TGTGCCAGCTCCAGGAGCTCTGGAAACACCATATATTTT
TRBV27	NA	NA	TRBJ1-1	CASSQTGNTEAFF	TGTGCCAGCAGTCAAACAGGGAACACTGAAGCTTTCTTT
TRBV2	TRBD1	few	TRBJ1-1	CATSTGLNTEAFF	TGTGCCACTTCGACAGGGCTGAACACTGAAGCTTTCTTT
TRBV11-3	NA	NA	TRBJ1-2	CASSLDRRALDGYTF	TGTGCCAGCAGCTTAGATCGTCGGGCATTGGATGGCTACACCTTC
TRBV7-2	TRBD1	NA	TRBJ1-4	CASSLTGTGFEKLFF	TGTGCCAGCAGCTTGACCGGGACAGGGTTTGAAAAACTGTTTTTT
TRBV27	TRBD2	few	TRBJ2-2	CASSPGLAFQGELFF	TGTGCCAGCAGTCCGGGACTAGCGTTCCAGGGGGAGCTGTTTTTT
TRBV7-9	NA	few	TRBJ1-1	CASSYNRVDTEAFF	TGTGCCAGCAGCTATAACAGGGTGGACACTGAAGCTTTCTTT
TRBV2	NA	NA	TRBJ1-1	CASSEEWTEAFF	TGTGCCAGCAGTGAAGAATGGACTGAAGCTTTCTTT
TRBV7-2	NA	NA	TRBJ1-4	CASSLGGRVNEKLFF	TGTGCCAGCAGCTTAGGAGGGAGAGTTAATGAAAAACTGTTTTTT
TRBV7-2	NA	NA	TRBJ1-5	CASSLGPGNQPQHF	TGTGCCAGCAGCTTAGGGCCGGGCAATCAGCCCCAGCATTTT
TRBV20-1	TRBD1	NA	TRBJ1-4	CSASSGQAIGGKLFF	TGCAGTGCTAGTTCTGGACAGGCAATCGGTGGAAAACTGTTTTTT
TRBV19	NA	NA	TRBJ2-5	CASSMLAETQYF	TGTGCCAGTAGTATGTTAGCAGAGACCCAGTACTTC
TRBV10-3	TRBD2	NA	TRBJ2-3	CAISEQTSGGASTDTQYF	TGTGCCATCAGTGAGCAGACTAGCGGGGGGGCTAGCACAGATACGCAGTATTTT
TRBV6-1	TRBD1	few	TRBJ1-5	CASSGGGIEGNQPQHF	TGTGCCAGCAGTGGAGGGGGCATAGAGGGCAATCAGCCCCAGCATTTT
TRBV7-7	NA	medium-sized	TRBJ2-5	CASSTQGGETQYF	TGTGCTAGCAGCACGCAGGGGGGAGAGACCCAGTACTTC
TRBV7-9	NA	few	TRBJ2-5	CASSPPPGRTQETQYF	TGTGCCAGCAGCCCCCCACCAGGGAGGACACAAGAGACCCAGTACTTC
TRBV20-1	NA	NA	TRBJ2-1	CSAVRDSLVHEQFF	TGCAGTGCAGTCCGGGACTCTCTGGTGCATGAGCAGTTCTTC
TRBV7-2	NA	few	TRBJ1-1	CASSYWGGTEAFF	TGTGCCAGCAGCTATTGGGGGGGCACTGAAGCTTTCTTT
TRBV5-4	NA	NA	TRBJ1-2	CASSRTVPNYGYTF	TGTGCCAGCAGCCGGACAGTCCCTAACTATGGCTACACCTTC
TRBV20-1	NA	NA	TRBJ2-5	CSARGPSQETQYF	TGCAGTGCTAGAGGACCTAGCCAAGAGACCCAGTACTTC
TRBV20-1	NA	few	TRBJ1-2	CSARDRQGAGYGYTF	TGCAGTGCTAGGGATCGGCAGGGCGCGGGCTATGGCTACACCTTC
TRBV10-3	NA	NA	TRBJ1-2	CASAGEGVWEYGYTF	TGTGCCAGCGCCGGAGAGGGGGTCTGGGAATATGGCTACACCTTC
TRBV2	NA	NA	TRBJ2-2	CASSSGGGTGELFF	TGTGCCAGCAGTTCAGGGGGAGGCACCGGGGAGCTGTTTTTT
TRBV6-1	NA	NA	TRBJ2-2	CAPWARVNTGELFF	TGTGCCCCCTGGGCCAGGGTGAACACCGGGGAGCTGTTTTTT
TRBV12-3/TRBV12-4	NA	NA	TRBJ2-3	CASLLTDTQYF	TGTGCCAGCCTACTCACAGATACGCAGTATTTT
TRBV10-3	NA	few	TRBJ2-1	CAISGSRTLDEQFF	TGTGCCATCAGTGGGAGCCGAACTCTTGATGAGCAGTTCTTC
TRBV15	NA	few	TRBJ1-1	CATSRDLHSNTEAFF	TGTGCCACCAGCAGAGATTTGCACTCGAACACTGAAGCTTTCTTT
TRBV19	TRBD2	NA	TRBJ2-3	CASSMAGGPDTQYF	TGTGCCAGTAGTATGGCGGGGGGGCCAGATACGCAGTATTTT
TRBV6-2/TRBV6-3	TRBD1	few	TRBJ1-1	CASTPTGDHTEAFF	TGTGCCAGCACCCCGACAGGGGACCACACTGAAGCTTTCTTT
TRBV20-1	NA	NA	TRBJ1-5	CSARDSAYSNQPQHF	TGCAGTGCTAGAGATTCGGCGTATAGCAATCAGCCCCAGCATTTT